This T cell receptor (beta chain) was identified in a study of glioma-infiltrating T cells after dendritic cell vaccination. Generated by immunoSEQ multiplex PCR, the TCRdb table keeps only in-frame clones and is missing some. The table has roughly 23,000 clones, approximately 85% seen once; the top ten hold under 40%. This TCR derives from a human donor with glioblastoma. The source material was blood, sampled before dendritic cell vaccination.

The CDR3 is CASSSPAWRDGYTF. Here the CDR3 DNA reads TGTGCCAGCAGTTCGCCCGCCTGGCGGGATGGCTACACCTTC. The genes are TRBV28 and TRBJ1-2; D is unclear. V lost 4 bases and J 6 bases, leaving 15 bases between the germline ends. CDR1 is MDHEN and CDR2 is SYDVKM in the germline V gene. This CDR3 contains 14 residues.